Sequencing of this TCR beta chain was carried out in a study of technical replicates of blood from several donors. Germline values: CDR1 SEHNR, CDR2 FQNEAQ (reference sequence). The CDR3 consists of 13 residues. With 4 bases removed from V and 7 bases from J, the gap between germline ends came to 14 bases. The repertoire was sequenced with immunoSEQ multiplex PCR; TCRdb's copy has only in-frame clones and lacks some. The sample lists around 78,000 clones, about 93% occurring once. Sample: T cells isolated from PBMCs. The J gene is TRBJ2-7, the V gene TRBV7-9; TRBD2 is a possible D gene (5 bases). The TCR comes from a human donor in good health. CDR3 loop: CASSSDWRGEQYF. The CDR3 region has the DNA TGTGCCAGCAGCTCGGATTGGAGAGGGGAGCAGTACTTC.